These 29 T cell receptor beta chains were all obtained from the same sample, sequenced in a study of radiotherapy plus CTLA-4 blockade in lung cancer. The repertoire was sequenced with immunoSEQ multiplex PCR; TCRdb's copy has only in-frame clones and lacks some. The table lists over 60,000 clones, roughly 91% of them singletons, with over 35% in the top ten. Material: peripheral blood, obtained from a patient treated with radiotherapy plus ipilimumab. The source is a human donor with non-small cell lung cancer that progressed on radiotherapy plus ipilimumab.

The chain combines TRBV2 with TRBJ2-7; 9 bases are a match to TRBD1. V gave up 4 bases and J gave up 6 bases; unmatched junction bases: 10. The germline gives CDR1 SNHLY, CDR2 FYNNEI. This CDR3 is built from 15 residues. CDR3 nucleotides: TGTGCCAGCAGTGTGGTACAGGGGGCGCTTGGCGAGCAGTACGTC. Encoded protein: CASSVVQGALGEQYV.

This chain connects TRBV7-3 to TRBJ2-3; unclear D gene. CDR1 and CDR2 (germline): SGHTA, FQGTGA. V was shortened by 5 bases and J by 0 bases, with 9 bases between the two germline ends. The CDR3 has 14 amino acids. CDR3 sequence reads: CASSRLVSTDTQYF. The CDR3 coding sequence is TGTGCCAGCAGCCGACTTGTTAGCACAGATACGCAGTATTTT.

V usage is TRBV10-2 and J usage is TRBJ2-1; weak D call: TRBD1 (6 bases). The CDR3 extends over 13 amino acids. Germline V lookup: CDR1 WSHSY, CDR2 SAAADI. Trimming removed 2 bases at V and 6 bases at J, with 8 bases between. The chain's CDR3 is CASSETGINEQFF. The CDR3, as DNA: TGCGCCAGCAGTGAGACAGGGATCAATGAGCAGTTCTTC.

With regard to this clone: Germline and junction disagree at one end, which may indicate a read error. The J gene is TRBJ2-4, the V gene TRBV7-8; D is possibly TRBD1 (5 bases). Germline-derived CDR1 and CDR2 are SGHVS and FQNEAQ. CDR3 size: 13 residues. This CDR3 reads CASSLEGQNIQYF. The CDR3, as DNA: TGTGCCAGCAGCTTAGAGGGGCAAAACATTCAGTACTTT.

Notes on this clone: The same CDR3 also results from other DNA sequences found in this sample. The chain carries TRBV5-1 and TRBJ1-1; the D is unclear. Germline V CDR1 and CDR2: SGHRS, YFSETQ. The CDR3 runs 14 residues. With 0 bases removed from V and 5 bases from J, the gap between germline ends came to 11 bases. The CDR3 reads CASSLAAGGTEAFF. The CDR3 DNA follows: TGCGCCAGCAGCTTGGCAGCGGGCGGAACTGAAGCTTTCTTT.

The V call is TRBV7-9, the J call TRBJ2-7; maybe TRBD2 (6 bases). The V and J ends lost 3 bases and 2 bases respectively, with 11 bases between them. Germline V lookup: CDR1 SEHNR, CDR2 FQNEAQ (reference sequence). The CDR3 length is 14 residues. The CDR3 sequence is CASSFGGIPYEQYF. The CDR3 coding sequence is TGTGCCAGCAGCTTTGGCGGGATCCCCTACGAGCAGTACTTC.

The chain recombines TRBV28 with TRBJ1-1; possibly TRBD1 for D (5 bases). The CDR3 consists of 15 residues. The germline V gene has CDR1 MDHEN and CDR2 SYDVKM. Trimming shortened V by 3 bases and J by 4 bases, and 15 bases separated the two germline ends. The CDR3: CASSLGGKGGTEAFF. DNA for the CDR3: TGTGCCAGCAGTTTGGGGGGGAAAGGAGGCACTGAAGCTTTCTTT.

The chain links TRBV2 to TRBJ2-5; TRBD2 matches at 8 bases. Germline V gene lookup returns CDR1 SNHLY and CDR2 FYNNEI. Trimming took 8 bases from V and 4 from J; bases not matched to a gene: 21. The CDR3 runs 18 residues. The CDR3: CASRVLEAGVEVGETQYF. DNA for the CDR3: TGTGCCAGCCGTGTTCTGGAAGCGGGAGTGGAAGTTGGAGAGACCCAGTACTTC.

V usage is TRBV6-6 and J usage is TRBJ2-3, with a weak D call TRBD2 (5 bases). Between the trimmed V and J ends, which lost 6 bases and 1 base, there was a span of 5 bases. CDR1 MNHNY and CDR2 SVGAGI come from the germline V gene (reference sequence). The CDR3 runs to 12 residues. The DNA for the CDR3 is TGTGCCAGCAGCGGGGGCACAGATACGCAGTATTTT. Its protein product is CASSGGTDTQYF.

Remarks on this clone: This may stem from a read error, because a much larger clone lies one nucleotide away. The chain is built from TRBV6-6 and TRBJ2-2; 7 nucleotides agree with TRBD1. The germline V gene has CDR1 MNHNY and CDR2 SVGAGI (reference sequence). The V gene end was trimmed by 5 bases and the J gene end by 3 bases; junction bases not matched to a gene: 0. This CDR3 comprises 13 residues. The chain's CDR3 is CASSDRDTGELFF. The CDR3 bases are TGTGCCAGCAGTGACAGGGACACCGGGGAGCTGTTTTTT.

The chain carries TRBV10-2 and TRBJ1-3; a weak D match, TRBD1 (5 bases). The germline V and J ends were trimmed by 8 bases and 0 bases, with 14 bases remaining between them. Per germline, CDR1 WSHSY and CDR2 SAAADI. The CDR3 has 15 residues. The CDR3 DNA sequence: TGCGCCAGCTTTCAGGGCCCCAGCTCTGGAAACACCATATATTTT. Translating gives CASFQGPSSGNTIYF.

In its sample, this clone was seen once. Here the CDR3 reads CASSSQGTSTDTQYF. In DNA form, the CDR3 reads TGTGCCAGCAGTTCCCAGGGTACTAGCACAGATACGCAGTATTTT. The chain couples TRBV6-5 to TRBJ2-3; TRBD1 is a possible D gene (5 bases). Germline V lookup: CDR1 MNHEY, CDR2 SVGAGI. Trimming took off 4 bases at V and 0 bases at J, with 11 bases between the two ends. CDR3 length: 15 amino acids.

As DNA, the CDR3 is TGTGCGGTACAACAGGGACCCGGGGAGCTGTTTTTT. Its protein product is CAVQQGPGELFF. The chain employs TRBV19 and TRBJ2-2; weak D call: TRBD1 (6 bases). The germline V gene encodes CDR1 LNHDA and CDR2 SQIVND (reference sequence). CDR3 length equals 12 residues.

The chain recombines TRBV7-2 with TRBJ2-1; 10 nucleotides agree with TRBD2. Germline-derived CDR1 and CDR2 are SGHTA and FQGNSA. Losses at the gene ends were 1 base for V and 0 bases for J; bases not matched to a gene: 9. The CDR3 spans 19 residues. Here the CDR3 reads CASSLGRKVAGGSYNEQFF. The CDR3 DNA reads as TGTGCCAGCAGCTTAGGCAGAAAAGTAGCGGGGGGCTCCTACAATGAGCAGTTCTTC.

The gene calls are TRBV29-1 and TRBJ2-1; TRBD2 matches at 8 bases. Germline V CDR1 and CDR2: SQVTM, ANQGSEA. CDR3 size: 11 residues. The J segment lost 6 bases and the V segment lost 5 bases, leaving 0 bases of the junction unmatched. The CDR3 protein is CSVSGSNEQFF. The CDR3 region has the DNA TGCAGCGTTAGCGGGAGCAATGAGCAGTTCTTC.

The V and J genes are TRBV30 and TRBJ1-1, with TRBD1 matching 7 bases. The CDR3 has 13 residues. The germline CDR1 and CDR2 sequences are GTSNPN and SVGIG (reference sequence). V lost 2 bases and J lost 3; bases outside the gene matches: 3. The CDR3 sequence is CAWSITGDTEAFF. CDR3 sequence (DNA): TGTGCCTGGAGTATTACAGGGGACACTGAAGCTTTCTTT.

V and J are TRBV2 and TRBJ1-1, with D uncertain. Trimming removed 8 bases at V and 4 bases at J, with 17 bases between. CDR3 size: 14 residues. Germline assignment: CDR1 SNHLY and CDR2 FYNNEI. The CDR3 nucleotides are TGTGCCAGCGCAAGAAGGACCTCGGGCACTGAAGCTTTCTTT. Translated, it gives CASARRTSGTEAFF.

This sequence joins TRBV5-6 and TRBJ2-3, with TRBD1 matching over 8 bases. There are 15 residues in the CDR3. CDR1 and CDR2 from the germline V gene are SGHDT and YYEEEE. The trim removed 1 base at V and 6 bases at J, leaving 7 bases unmatched. The CDR3 loop is CASSLSLQGGDTQYF. The CDR3 DNA sequence: TGTGCCAGCAGCTTGTCCTTACAGGGGGGCGATACGCAGTATTTT.

CDR3 nucleotide sequence: TGTGCCATCAGTGACGGGGGACTGACAACCTACGAGCAGTACTTC. This codes for CAISDGGLTTYEQYF. V usage is TRBV10-3 and J usage is TRBJ2-7; a weak D match, TRBD2 (6 bases). Germline V gene sequence: CDR1 ENHRY, CDR2 SYGVKD. CDR3 size: 15 residues. V lost 3 bases to trimming and J lost 2 bases, with 14 bases between them.

J is TRBJ1-2 and V is TRBV14; TRBD1 might be the D (6 bases). Per the germline V gene, CDR1 is SGHDN and CDR2 is FVKESK. This CDR3 region has 15 residues. V was shortened by 4 bases and J by 3 bases, with 15 bases between the two germline ends. The CDR3 loop reads CASSRRDTKYYGYTF. CDR3 nucleotide sequence: TGTGCCAGCAGCCGAAGGGACACCAAGTACTATGGCTACACCTTC.

This clone was found once. The CDR3 loop reads CASGRTHYEQYF. The CDR3, as DNA: TGTGCCAGCGGCAGGACACACTACGAGCAGTACTTC. This sequence joins TRBV27 and TRBJ2-7; D perhaps matches TRBD1 (5 bases). Trimming took off 8 bases at V and 3 bases at J, with 11 bases between the two ends. There are 12 residues in the CDR3. Germline V gene data show CDR1 as MNHEY and CDR2 as SMNVEV (reference sequence).

The CDR3 is CASSYYDAETQYF. DNA for the CDR3: TGTGCCAGCAGTTACTACGACGCTGAGACCCAGTACTTC. This chain uses TRBV7-2 with TRBJ2-5; D not resolved. The germline V gene has CDR1 SGHTA and CDR2 FQGNSA. This CDR3 is 13 amino acids long. With 6 bases removed from V and 5 bases from J, the gap between germline ends came to 13 bases.

This chain joins TRBV5-1 and TRBJ1-1; 11 bases fit TRBD1. The CDR3 extends over 16 amino acids. With V trimmed by 2 bases and J by 6 bases, 9 bases remained unmatched. Germline V gene data show CDR1 as SGHRS and CDR2 as YFSETQ. The CDR3 sequence is CASSFTGQGVLAEAFF. CDR3 sequence (DNA): TGCGCCAGCAGCTTTACGGGACAGGGGGTTTTAGCTGAAGCTTTCTTT.

The chain employs TRBV2 and TRBJ2-5, with D possibly TRBD2 on 5 matching bases. There are 15 residues in the CDR3. The germline V gene encodes CDR1 SNHLY and CDR2 FYNNEI. Deletions cut 3 bases from V and 5 bases from J, with 16 bases between. The CDR3 region has the DNA TGTGCCAGCAGTGACGCGGGCGGCTCACGGGAGACCCAGTACTTC. It is translated as CASSDAGGSRETQYF.

V is TRBV28 and J is TRBJ2-1; 8 bases fit TRBD2. Germline V CDR1 and CDR2: MDHEN, SYDVKM. The CDR3 length is 13 residues. The V gene end was trimmed by 6 bases and the J gene end by 15 bases; junction bases not matched to a gene: 13. The CDR3 nucleotides read TGTGCCAGCAGCCCCATTTTTAAGGGACTAGGGTTCTTC. Encoded protein: CASSPIFKGLGFF. The entire variable domain, with the rest obtained from reference TRBV28 and TRBJ2-1, is as follows: DVKVTQSSRYLVKRTGEKVFLECVQDMDHENMFWYRQDPGLGLRLIYFSYDVKMKEKGDIPEGYSVSREKKERFSLILESASTNQTSMYLCASSPIFKGLGFFGPGTRLTVL.

The chain's CDR3 is CASSLSAAGDREQYF. In DNA form, the CDR3 reads TGTGCCAGCAGTTTAAGTGCCGCGGGAGACCGGGAGCAGTACTTC. This chain connects TRBV27 to TRBJ2-7; 7 bases match TRBD2. The V and J ends lost 2 bases and 7 bases, in that order; junction bases with no gene match: 11. The CDR3 runs to 15 residues. Germline loops: CDR1 MNHEY, CDR2 SMNVEV (reference sequence).

The J gene is TRBJ2-4, the V gene TRBV6-6; D tentatively reads TRBD1 or TRBD2 (5 bases each). CDR1 and CDR2 (germline): MNHNY, SVGAGI (reference sequence). The length of the CDR3 is 15 residues. Trimming removed 0 bases at V and 3 bases at J, with 9 bases between. The CDR3 DNA sequence: TGTGCCAGCAGTTACTCAGGGGAGTACAAAAACATTCAGTACTTC. It translates to CASSYSGEYKNIQYF.

Details on this clone: The sample carries other DNA sequences with the same CDR3. The CDR3 sequence is CASSLGPQETQYF. CDR3 in DNA: TGTGCCAGCAGCTTGGGCCCACAAGAGACCCAGTACTTC. The gene calls are TRBV11-2 and TRBJ2-5; D is ambiguous. Looked up from germline, CDR1 is SGHAT and CDR2 is FQNNGV. This CDR3 has 13 amino acids. Trimming shortened V by 3 bases and J by 2 bases, and 7 bases separated the two germline ends.

The rearrangement joins TRBV5-8 to TRBJ2-3, with D hard to call. V was pared by 1 base and J by 0 bases, with 12 bases between. The length of the CDR3 is 16 residues. Germline V CDR1 and CDR2: SGHTS, YDEGEE. CDR3 DNA sequence: TGTGCCAGCAGCTTGATTACGCTAACTAGCACAGATACGCAGTATTTT. This sequence encodes CASSLITLTSTDTQYF.